This T cell receptor beta chain originates from a study of Graves' ophthalmopathy and Graves' hyperthyroidism. This clonotype was counted ten times or more. The TCR beta CDR3 regions underwent amplification from RNA transcripts. The first-round RT-PCR employed HTBI primers together with the Qiagen OneStep RT-PCR kit. A multiplex PCR was then performed as the second round. MiXCR was run by TCRdb on the multiplex PCR reads, yielding one entry per CDR3 protein. The sample lists roughly 420,000 distinct CDR3 sequences; around 20% were seen once. Eligible hyperthyroidism cases comprised new diagnoses of under 2 months' duration in individuals aged 18 to 65. The sample taken for sequencing was peripheral blood. The TCR sequence derives from a woman between 18 and 29 years old with stable Graves' hyperthyroidism.

The CDR3 bases are TGTGCCAGCAGTCCACAGGGGTACTATGGCTACACCTTC. This translates into CASSPQGYYGYTF. The chain uses TRBV12-3 or TRBV12-4 and TRBJ1-2; TRBD1 agrees at 7 bases. V trimming: 5 bases; J trimming: 3 bases; junction bases outside the gene matches: 3. The CDR3 spans 13 residues.